The 5 T cell receptor beta chains listed next were all sequenced from one sample in a study of shared clonotypes between healthy human individuals. Sequenced by immunoSEQ multiplex PCR; TCRdb stores in-frame clones only, minus some. The sample consists of 1.4 million or so clones, about 98.5% of them appearing once. Material: naive CD4+ T cells sorted from blood. Subset noted: CD45RA+ positively selected. The receptors come from a man between 25 and 39 years old in good health.

The chain joins TRBV15 to TRBJ1-1; D is ambiguous. Looked up from germline, CDR1 is LNHNV and CDR2 is YYDKDF (reference sequence). Trimming left V 0 bases short and J 8 bases short, with 13 bases between. The CDR3 consists of 14 residues. In nucleotides, the CDR3 is TGTGCCACCAGCAGAGAATCTCTTAAGCCAGAAGCTTTCTTT. It translates to CATSRESLKPEAFF.

On this clone: This specimen includes other DNA sequences encoding the same CDR3. The rearrangement joins TRBV7-3 to TRBJ2-1; D gene unclear. Germline V gene sequence: CDR1 SGHTA, CDR2 FQGTGA. The CDR3 totals 13 residues. V was cut by 5 bases and J by 4 bases, with 9 bases left in between. CDR3 in amino acids: CASSLSLYNEQFF. CDR3 coding DNA: TGTGCCAGCAGCCTCTCATTATACAATGAGCAGTTCTTC.

This chain connects TRBV5-1 to TRBJ2-1, with 15 bases matching TRBD2. Per germline, CDR1 SGHRS and CDR2 YFSETQ. This CDR3 region has 17 residues. With 0 bases clipped from V and 8 bases from J, the junction kept 6 bases outside the gene matches. CDR3 nucleotide sequence: TGCGCCAGCAGCTTGGATCCTGGACTAGCGGGAGGGTATGAGCAGTTCTTC. Translating gives CASSLDPGLAGGYEQFF.

The chain employs TRBV30 and TRBJ1-4, with TRBD1 matching 11 bases. This CDR3 has 17 amino acids. Germline trimming cut 1 base from V and 8 bases from J; bases unmatched to any gene: 12. Germline loops: CDR1 GTSNPN, CDR2 SVGIG (reference sequence). In DNA, the CDR3 is TGTGCCTGGAGTGGGACAGGGGGCGATGGGTATAAAGAAAAACTGTTTTTT. This translates into CAWSGTGGDGYKEKLFF.

The chain recombines TRBV7-3 with TRBJ2-5; D is ambiguous. CDR3 length: 13 residues. Per germline, CDR1 SGHTA and CDR2 FQGTGA. V shed 5 bases and J shed 0 bases, with 7 bases lying between them. CDR3 loop: CASSPAHQETQYF. The CDR3 nucleotides read TGTGCCAGCAGCCCGGCGCACCAAGAGACCCAGTACTTC. Drawing the rest from reference TRBV7-3 and TRBJ2-5, the complete variable domain is GAGVSQTPSNKVTEKGKYVELRCDPISGHTALYWYRQSLGQGPEFLIYFQGTGAADDSGLPNDRFFAVRPEGSVSTLKIQRTERGDSAVYLCASSPAHQETQYFGPGTRLLVL.